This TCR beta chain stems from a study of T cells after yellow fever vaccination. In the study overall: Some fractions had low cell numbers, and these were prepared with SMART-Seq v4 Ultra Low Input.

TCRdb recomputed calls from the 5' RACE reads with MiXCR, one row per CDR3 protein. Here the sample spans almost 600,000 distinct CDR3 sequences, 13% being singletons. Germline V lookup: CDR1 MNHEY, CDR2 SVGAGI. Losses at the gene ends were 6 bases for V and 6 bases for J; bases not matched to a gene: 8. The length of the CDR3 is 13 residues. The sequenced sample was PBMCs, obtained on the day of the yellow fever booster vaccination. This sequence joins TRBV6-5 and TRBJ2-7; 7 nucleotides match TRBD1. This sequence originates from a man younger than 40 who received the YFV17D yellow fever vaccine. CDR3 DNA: TGTGCCAGCAGACTCGGGACAGCCGGCGAGCAGTACTTC. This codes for CASRLGTAGEQYF.